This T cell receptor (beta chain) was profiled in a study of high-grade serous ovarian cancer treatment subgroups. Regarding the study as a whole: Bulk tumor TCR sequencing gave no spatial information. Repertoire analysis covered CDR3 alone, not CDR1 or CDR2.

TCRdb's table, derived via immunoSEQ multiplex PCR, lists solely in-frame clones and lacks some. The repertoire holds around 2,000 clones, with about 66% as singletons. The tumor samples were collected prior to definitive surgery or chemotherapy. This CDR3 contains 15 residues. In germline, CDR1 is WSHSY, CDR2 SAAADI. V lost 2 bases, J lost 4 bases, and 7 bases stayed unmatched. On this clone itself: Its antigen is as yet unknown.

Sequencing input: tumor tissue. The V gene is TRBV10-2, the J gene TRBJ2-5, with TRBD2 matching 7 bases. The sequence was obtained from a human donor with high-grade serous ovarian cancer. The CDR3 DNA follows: TGCGCCAGCAGTGAGCCTCGGGGGGAAGGAGAGACCCAGTACTTC. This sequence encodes CASSEPRGEGETQYF.